This T cell receptor (beta chain) was obtained from a study of Graves' ophthalmopathy and Graves' hyperthyroidism. RNA transcripts yielded amplified TCR beta CDR3 regions. An opening RT-PCR round employed HTBI primers and preceded a second-round multiplex PCR. Each CDR3 protein is one row after TCRdb ran MiXCR on the multiplex PCR reads. The sample records around 1.1 million distinct CDR3 sequences, about two fifths being singletons. The sequence came from an adult man with Graves' hyperthyroidism. Sequenced: peripheral blood or thyroid tissue (not recorded which).

This CDR3 is CSLAPIANYGYTF. CDR3 sequence (DNA): TGCAGCTTAGCCCCGATTGCTAACTATGGCTACACCTTC. This chain connects TRBV29-1 to TRBJ1-2; D is uncertain. Germline CDR1 reads SQVTM; CDR2 reads ANQGSEA. This CDR3 has 13 residues. Trimming cost V 8 bases and J 0 bases, with 13 bases left between them.